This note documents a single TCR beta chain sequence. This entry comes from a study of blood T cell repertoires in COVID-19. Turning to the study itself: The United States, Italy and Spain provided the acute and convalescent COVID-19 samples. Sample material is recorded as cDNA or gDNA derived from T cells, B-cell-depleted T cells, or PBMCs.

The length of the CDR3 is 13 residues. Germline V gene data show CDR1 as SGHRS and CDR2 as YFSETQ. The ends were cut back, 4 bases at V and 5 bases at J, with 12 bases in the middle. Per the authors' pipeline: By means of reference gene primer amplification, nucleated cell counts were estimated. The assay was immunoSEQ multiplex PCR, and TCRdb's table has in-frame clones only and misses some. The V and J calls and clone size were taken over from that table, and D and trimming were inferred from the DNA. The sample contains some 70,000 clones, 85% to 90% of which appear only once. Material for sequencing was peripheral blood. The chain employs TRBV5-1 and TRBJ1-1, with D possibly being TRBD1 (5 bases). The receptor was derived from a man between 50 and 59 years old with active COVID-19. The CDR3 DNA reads TGCGCCAGCAGCGACGGGACTTCTACTGAAGCTTTCTTT. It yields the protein CASSDGTSTEAFF. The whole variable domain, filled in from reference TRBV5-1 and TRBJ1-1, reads KAGVTQTPRYLIKTRGQQVTLSCSPISGHRSVSWYQQTPGQGLQFLFEYFSETQRNKGNFPGRFSGRQFSNSRSEMNVSTLELGDSALYLCASSDGTSTEAFFGQGTRLTVV.